This T cell receptor delta chain appears in the sequencing data of a study of gamma-delta T cells after stem cell transplantation. TCRdb re-called the RT-PCR reads via CATT. Of more than 650 delta-chain clones listed, about a fifth are singletons. The CDR3 runs to 19 residues. CDR1 and CDR2 (germline): GEAIGNYY, EKD. About this clone: The junction departs from germline at one end; a sequencing error may be responsible.

Sequencing used gamma-delta T cells. V usage is TRDV2 and J usage is TRDJ1, with a weak D call TRDD2 (9 bases). The J gene, not given by TCRdb, was assigned here from a germline match of the nucleotide sequence. The receptor was isolated from a human donor. It is not recorded whose cells these are; they may come from a transplant donor. The CDR3 coding sequence is TGTGCCCGTGACAACCTTCCTACTGGCCGGGGGATAATAACCGATAAACTCATCTTT. This encodes CARDNLPTGRGIITDKLIF.